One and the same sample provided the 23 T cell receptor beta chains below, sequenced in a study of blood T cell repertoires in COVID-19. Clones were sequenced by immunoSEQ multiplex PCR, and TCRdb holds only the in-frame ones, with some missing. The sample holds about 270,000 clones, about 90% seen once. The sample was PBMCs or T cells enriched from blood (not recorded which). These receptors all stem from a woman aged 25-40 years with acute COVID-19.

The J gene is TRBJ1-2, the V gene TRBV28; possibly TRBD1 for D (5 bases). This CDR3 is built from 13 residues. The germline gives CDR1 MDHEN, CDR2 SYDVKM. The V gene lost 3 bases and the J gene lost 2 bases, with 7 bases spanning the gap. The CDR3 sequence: CASSLGPNYGYTF. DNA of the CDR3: TGTGCCAGCAGTTTGGGGCCAAACTATGGCTACACCTTC.

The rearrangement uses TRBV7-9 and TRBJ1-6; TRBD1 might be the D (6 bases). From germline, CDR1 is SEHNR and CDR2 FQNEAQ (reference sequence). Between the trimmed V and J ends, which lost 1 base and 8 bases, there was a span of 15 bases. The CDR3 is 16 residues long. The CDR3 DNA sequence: TGTGCCAGCAGCTTAGTTTTAGGCCAGGGGTATTCACCCCTCCACTTT. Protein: CASSLVLGQGYSPLHF.

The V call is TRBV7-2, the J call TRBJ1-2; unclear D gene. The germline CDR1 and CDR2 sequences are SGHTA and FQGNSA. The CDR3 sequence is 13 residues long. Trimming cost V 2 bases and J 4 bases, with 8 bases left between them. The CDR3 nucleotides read TGTGCCAGCAGCTTAATCGGAGGCTATGGCTACACCTTC. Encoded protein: CASSLIGGYGYTF.

The CDR3 sequence is CASSPTGIHEQYF. CDR3 DNA sequence: TGTGCCAGCTCACCGACAGGTATCCACGAGCAGTACTTC. The rearrangement uses TRBV18 and TRBJ2-7, with a weak D call TRBD1 (6 bases). This CDR3 comprises 13 residues. V was clipped by 3 bases and J by 5 bases, with 11 bases between them. Germline V lookup: CDR1 KGHSH, CDR2 LQKENI. The entire variable domain, with the rest obtained from reference TRBV18 and TRBJ2-7, is as follows: NAGVMQNPRHLVRRRGQEARLRCSPMKGHSHVYWYRQLPEEGLKFMVYLQKENIIDESGMPKERFSAEFPKEGPSILRIQQVVRGDSAAYFCASSPTGIHEQYFGPGTRLTVT.

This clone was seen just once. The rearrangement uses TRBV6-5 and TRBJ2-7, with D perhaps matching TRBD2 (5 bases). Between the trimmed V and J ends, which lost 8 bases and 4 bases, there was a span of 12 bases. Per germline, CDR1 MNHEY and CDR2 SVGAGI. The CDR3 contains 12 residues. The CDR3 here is CASSTGMYEQYF. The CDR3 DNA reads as TGTGCCAGCTCAACGGGAATGTACGAGCAGTACTTC.

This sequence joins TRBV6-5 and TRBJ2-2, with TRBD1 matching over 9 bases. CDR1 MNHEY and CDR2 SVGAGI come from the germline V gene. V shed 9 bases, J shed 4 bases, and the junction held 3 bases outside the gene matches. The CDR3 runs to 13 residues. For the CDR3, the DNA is TGTGCCAGTTGGACAGGGGCCACCGGGGAGCTGTTTTTT. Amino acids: CASWTGATGELFF.

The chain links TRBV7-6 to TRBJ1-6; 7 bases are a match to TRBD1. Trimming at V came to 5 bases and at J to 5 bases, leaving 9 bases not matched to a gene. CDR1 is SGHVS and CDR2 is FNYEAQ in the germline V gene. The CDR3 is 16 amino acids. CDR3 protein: CASSPGQVGDNSPLHF. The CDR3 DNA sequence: TGTGCCAGCAGCCCCGGACAGGTGGGGGATAATTCACCCCTCCACTTT.

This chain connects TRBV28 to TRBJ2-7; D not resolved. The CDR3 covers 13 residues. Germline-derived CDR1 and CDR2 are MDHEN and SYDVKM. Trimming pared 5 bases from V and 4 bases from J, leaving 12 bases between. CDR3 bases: TGTGCCAGCAGTCCAGCTGAGGCTTACGAGCAGTACTTC. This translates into CASSPAEAYEQYF.

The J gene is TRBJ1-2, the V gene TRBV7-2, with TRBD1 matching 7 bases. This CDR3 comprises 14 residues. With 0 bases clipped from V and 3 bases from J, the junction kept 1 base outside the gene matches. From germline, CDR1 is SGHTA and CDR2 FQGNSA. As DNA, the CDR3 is TGTGCCAGCAGCTTAGCAGGGGGCGACTATGGCTACACCTTC. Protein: CASSLAGGDYGYTF.

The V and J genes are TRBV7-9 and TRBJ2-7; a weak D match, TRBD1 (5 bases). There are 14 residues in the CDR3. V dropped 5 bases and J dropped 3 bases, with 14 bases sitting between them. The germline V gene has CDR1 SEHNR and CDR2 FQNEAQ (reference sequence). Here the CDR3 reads CASSPTGQSYEQYF. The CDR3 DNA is TGTGCCAGCAGCCCGACCGGACAAAGCTACGAGCAGTACTTC.

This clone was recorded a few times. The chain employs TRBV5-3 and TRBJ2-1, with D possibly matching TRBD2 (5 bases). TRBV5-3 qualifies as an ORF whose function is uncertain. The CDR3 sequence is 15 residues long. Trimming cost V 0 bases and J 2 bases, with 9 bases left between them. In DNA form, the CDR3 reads TGTGCCAGAAGCTTGGTAGCGAGCACCTACAATGAGCAGTTCTTC. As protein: CARSLVASTYNEQFF.

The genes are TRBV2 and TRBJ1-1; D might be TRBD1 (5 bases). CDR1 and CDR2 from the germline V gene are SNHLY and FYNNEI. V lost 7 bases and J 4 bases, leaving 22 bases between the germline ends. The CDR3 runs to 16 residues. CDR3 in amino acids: CASIPPAGGGGTEAFF. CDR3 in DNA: TGTGCCAGCATCCCACCAGCGGGGGGTGGTGGCACTGAAGCTTTCTTT.

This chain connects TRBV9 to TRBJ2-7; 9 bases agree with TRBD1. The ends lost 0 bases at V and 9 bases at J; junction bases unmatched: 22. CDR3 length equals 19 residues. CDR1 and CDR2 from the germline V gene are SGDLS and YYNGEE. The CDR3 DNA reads TGTGCCAGCAGCGTAGCTACTTGGCCTGGTCCTGACAGGGGGATAGGGCAGTACTTC. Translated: CASSVATWPGPDRGIGQYF.

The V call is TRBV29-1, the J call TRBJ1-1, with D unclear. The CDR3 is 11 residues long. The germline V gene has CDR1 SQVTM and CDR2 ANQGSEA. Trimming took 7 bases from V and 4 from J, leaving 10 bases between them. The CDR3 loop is CSAVSATEAFF. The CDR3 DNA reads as TGCAGCGCCGTTAGTGCCACTGAAGCTTTCTTT.

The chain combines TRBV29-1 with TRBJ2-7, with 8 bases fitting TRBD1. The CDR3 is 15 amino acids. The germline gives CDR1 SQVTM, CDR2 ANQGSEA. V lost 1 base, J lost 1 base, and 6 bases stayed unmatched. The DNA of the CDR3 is TGCAGCGTTGAAGTCCGGGACAGGCCATCCTACGAGCAGTACTTC. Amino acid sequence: CSVEVRDRPSYEQYF.

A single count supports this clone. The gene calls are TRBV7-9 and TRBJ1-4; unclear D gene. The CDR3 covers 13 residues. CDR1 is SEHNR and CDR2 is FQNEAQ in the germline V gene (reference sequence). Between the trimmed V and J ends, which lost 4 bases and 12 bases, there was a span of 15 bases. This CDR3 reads CASSSPGRLQLFF. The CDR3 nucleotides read TGTGCCAGCAGCTCTCCTGGCCGCCTGCAACTGTTTTTT.

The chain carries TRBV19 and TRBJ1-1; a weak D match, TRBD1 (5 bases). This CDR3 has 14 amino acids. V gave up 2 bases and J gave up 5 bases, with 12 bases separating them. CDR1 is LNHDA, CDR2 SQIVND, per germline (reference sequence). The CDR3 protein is CASSIRGHETEAFF. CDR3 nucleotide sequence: TGTGCCAGTAGTATAAGGGGCCACGAGACTGAAGCTTTCTTT.

The CDR3 is CASSITGTGFEQFF. CDR3 coding DNA: TGTGCCAGCAGCATTACCGGGACAGGGTTTGAGCAGTTCTTC. The chain is built from TRBV6-4 and TRBJ2-1, with TRBD1 identical over 9 bases. Per the germline V gene, CDR1 is MRHNA and CDR2 is SNTAGT. This CDR3 spans 14 amino acids. The trim removed 6 bases at V and 9 bases at J, leaving 9 bases unmatched.

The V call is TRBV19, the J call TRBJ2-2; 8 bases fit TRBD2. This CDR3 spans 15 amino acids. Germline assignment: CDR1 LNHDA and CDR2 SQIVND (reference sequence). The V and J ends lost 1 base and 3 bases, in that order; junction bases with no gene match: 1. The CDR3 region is CASSIASGYTGELFF. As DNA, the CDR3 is TGTGCCAGTAGTATAGCTAGCGGGTACACCGGGGAGCTGTTTTTT.

The CDR3 sequence is CASRDEVTYNEQFF. The CDR3 coding sequence is TGTGCCAGTAGAGACGAGGTTACCTACAATGAGCAGTTCTTC. The V gene is TRBV19, the J gene TRBJ2-1, with unresolved D. V dropped 6 bases and J dropped 2 bases, with 11 bases sitting between them. Germline V gene sequence: CDR1 LNHDA, CDR2 SQIVND (reference sequence). The length of the CDR3 is 14 residues.

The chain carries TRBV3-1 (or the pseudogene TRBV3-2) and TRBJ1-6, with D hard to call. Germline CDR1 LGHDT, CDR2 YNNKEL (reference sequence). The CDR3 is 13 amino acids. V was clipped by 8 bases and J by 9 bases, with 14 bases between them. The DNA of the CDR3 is TGTGCCAGCGATCGCGGGGTAGGTTCACCCCTCCACTTT. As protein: CASDRGVGSPLHF.

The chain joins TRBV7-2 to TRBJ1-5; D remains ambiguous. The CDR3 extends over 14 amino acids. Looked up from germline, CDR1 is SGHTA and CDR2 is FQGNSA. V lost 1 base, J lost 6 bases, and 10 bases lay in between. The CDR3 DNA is TGTGCCAGCAGCTTAGGGCAGAGCGGTCAGCCCCAGCATTTT. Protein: CASSLGQSGQPQHF.

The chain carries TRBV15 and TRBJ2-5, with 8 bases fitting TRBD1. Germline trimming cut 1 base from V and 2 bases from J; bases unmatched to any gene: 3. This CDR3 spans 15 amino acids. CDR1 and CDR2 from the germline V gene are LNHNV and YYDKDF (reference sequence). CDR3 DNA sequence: TGTGCCACCAGCAGAGCTGGGACAGGACAAGAGACCCAGTACTTC. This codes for CATSRAGTGQETQYF.